The 17 T cell receptor beta chains reported below all come from one sample, sequenced in a study of regulatory T cells in long-lasting Graves disease. The time point denotes: newly diagnosed GD, antithyroid drugs for less than 3 months. From RNA extracted from PBMCs, the TCR library was made. CDR3-region Arm-PCR and iRepertoire HTBI primers produced the TCR beta libraries. In TCRdb, the multiplex PCR reads were re-called with MiXCR into one record per CDR3 protein. The sample gives roughly 380,000 distinct CDR3 sequences, 16% of which show up once; less than 35% is in the top ten. These same data were also listed under a study on T cells in Graves' hyperthyroidism and ophthalmopathy.

This specimen consisted of peripheral blood mononuclear cells (PBMCs), obtained at new diagnosis, from a patient treated with antithyroid drugs. These receptors were collected from a man in his forties or fifties with Graves disease.

The J gene is TRBJ2-7, the V gene TRBV3-1; no definite D call. Deletions cut 1 base from V and 0 bases from J, with 13 bases between. CDR1 and CDR2 from the germline V gene are LGHDT and YNNKEL (reference sequence). This CDR3 region has 16 residues. The CDR3 DNA follows: TGTGCCAGCAGCCAAGGGTGGCAGGTAGACTCCTACGAGCAGTACTTC. It codes for CASSQGWQVDSYEQYF.

This clonotype was recorded many times. The chain has TRBV7-2 and TRBJ1-1, with D maybe TRBD1 (6 bases). Germline V CDR1 and CDR2: SGHTA, FQGNSA. This CDR3 has 14 amino acids. V was shortened by 5 bases and J by 4 bases, with 14 bases between the two germline ends. DNA of the CDR3: TGTGCCAGCAGCCCGACAGGTGAGAGCACTGAAGCTTTCTTT. Amino acid sequence: CASSPTGESTEAFF.

The chain is built from TRBV2 and TRBJ1-5; maybe TRBD1 (5 bases). V was cut by 7 bases and J by 4 bases, with 17 bases left in between. Per germline, CDR1 SNHLY and CDR2 FYNNEI. CDR3 length: 15 amino acids. The CDR3 coding sequence is TGTGCCAGCACCGCCGTCGCAGGGCGAAATCAGCCCCAGCATTTT. Amino acids: CASTAVAGRNQPQHF.

The chain has TRBV2 and TRBJ2-3; 8 bases line up with TRBD1. Trimming took 10 bases from V and 4 from J; bases not matched to a gene: 7. CDR1 is SNHLY, CDR2 FYNNEI, per germline. The CDR3 contains 13 residues. This CDR3 is CATQGAGADTQYF. The CDR3 DNA follows: TGTGCCACGCAGGGGGCAGGGGCAGATACGCAGTATTTT.

The V and J genes are TRBV19 and TRBJ1-3; D is possibly TRBD1 (6 bases). V lost 7 bases to trimming and J lost 2 bases, with 12 bases between them. Germline V gives CDR1 LNHDA, CDR2 SQIVND (reference sequence). There are 14 residues in the CDR3. The CDR3 spells CASNPDRTGNTIYF. The CDR3 nucleotides are TGTGCCAGTAATCCCGACAGGACTGGAAACACCATATATTTT.

This clonotype was picked up many times. The chain has TRBV12-3 or TRBV12-4 and TRBJ2-5, with 12 bases identical to TRBD2. Trimming at V came to 3 bases and at J to 3 bases, leaving 8 bases not matched to a gene. CDR3 length equals 17 residues. CDR3 sequence: CASSFLVTSGGKETQYF. The CDR3 bases are TGTGCCAGCAGTTTTTTGGTGACTAGCGGGGGTAAAGAGACCCAGTACTTC.

This clonotype was seen repeatedly, ten times or more. The rearrangement uses TRBV19 and TRBJ2-7, with D perhaps matching TRBD1 or TRBD2 (5 bases each). The CDR3 length is 14 residues. The V end was cut by 4 bases, the J end by 2 bases, with 12 bases between. Germline V CDR1 and CDR2: LNHDA, SQIVND (reference sequence). CDR3 sequence: CASSSRDPTYEQYF. CDR3 coding DNA: TGTGCCAGTAGTAGCCGGGACCCAACCTACGAGCAGTACTTC.

This clonotype was counted between two and nine times. The chain joins TRBV19 to TRBJ2-7, with 9 bases identical to TRBD2. This CDR3 region has 16 residues. Germline V CDR1 and CDR2: LNHDA, SQIVND (reference sequence). Unmatched junction bases numbered 9, after V lost 3 bases and J lost 3 bases. The CDR3 spells CASSMRARLADYEQYF. In nucleotides, the CDR3 is TGTGCCAGTAGTATGAGGGCGAGACTAGCGGACTACGAGCAGTACTTC.

Ten or more counts support this clonotype. The V call is TRBV7-2, the J call TRBJ2-5, with 8 bases matching TRBD1. There are 15 residues in the CDR3. The V segment lost 5 bases and the J segment 5 bases; nucleotides outside the gene matches: 10. The germline CDR1 and CDR2 sequences are SGHTA and FQGNSA. Written as DNA, the CDR3 is TGTGCCAGCAGCCCCCCGACAGGGGTGGGGGAGACCCAGTACTTC. This translates into CASSPPTGVGETQYF. Complete variable domain (other parts from reference TRBV7-2 and TRBJ2-5): GAGVSQSPSNKVTEKGKDVELRCDPISGHTALYWYRQSLGQGLEFLIYFQGNSAPDKSGLPSDRFSAERTGGSVSTLTIQRTQQEDSAVYLCASSPPTGVGETQYFGPGTRLLVL.

This clonotype was recorded many times. The chain joins TRBV30 to TRBJ1-1; 9 nucleotides agree with TRBD1. In germline, CDR1 is GTSNPN, CDR2 SVGIG (reference sequence). The CDR3 length is 15 residues. V lost 5 bases and J lost 3; bases outside the gene matches: 10. The CDR3 DNA sequence: TGTGCCTGGCGCAGGTACAGGACAGGGGACACTGAAGCTTTCTTT. Protein sequence: CAWRRYRTGDTEAFF.

The chain links TRBV5-1 to TRBJ1-4; no firm D call. Trimming took off 5 bases at V and 3 bases at J, with 5 bases between the two ends. Germline CDR1 SGHRS, CDR2 YFSETQ. The CDR3 consists of 12 residues. CDR3 DNA: TGCGCCAGCAGGCGGCCTAATGAAAAACTGTTTTTT. This codes for CASRRPNEKLFF.

This clonotype occurred many times. The chain joins TRBV20-1 to TRBJ1-5, with a possible D match to TRBD1 (5 bases). V was clipped by 5 bases and J by 0 bases, with 11 bases between them. In germline, CDR1 is DFQATT, CDR2 SNEGSKA (reference sequence). The CDR3 covers 14 residues. This CDR3 is CSAVGLNSNQPQHF. The CDR3 region has the DNA TGCAGTGCTGTGGGACTTAATAGCAATCAGCCCCAGCATTTT.

This clonotype showed up many times. The CDR3: CASSQGRNYEQYF. As DNA, the CDR3 is TGTGCCAGCAGCCAAGGTCGAAACTACGAGCAGTACTTC. This rearrangement joins TRBV14 to TRBJ2-7; D uncertain. The V and J ends lost 1 base and 3 bases respectively, with 7 bases between them. This CDR3 region has 13 residues. Germline assignment: CDR1 SGHDN and CDR2 FVKESK.

As for this clonotype: Its ends do not fully match the called genes, so a read error is possible. V and J are TRBV15 and TRBJ2-1, with 8 bases that match TRBD1. CDR3 length: 18 amino acids. Germline V gene lookup returns CDR1 LNHNV and CDR2 YYDKDF (reference sequence). CDR3 in amino acids: CATRPGRGLVGSHNEQFF. CDR3 coding DNA: TGTGCCACCAGGCCGGGCAGGGGGCTAGTCGGCTCCCACAATGAGCAGTTCTTC.

This clonotype has only a few counts. This rearrangement joins TRBV6-5 to TRBJ1-2; no clear D. Deletions cut 2 bases from V and 0 bases from J, with 4 bases between. The CDR3 totals 13 residues. CDR1 and CDR2 (germline): MNHEY, SVGAGI. As DNA, the CDR3 is TGTGCCAGCAGTTACACTACTAACTATGGCTACACCTTC. Translating it yields CASSYTTNYGYTF.

The chain employs TRBV6-1 and TRBJ1-2; D possibly corresponds to TRBD1 (6 bases). Trimming took off 6 bases at V and 0 bases at J, with 17 bases between the two ends. This CDR3 comprises 16 residues. CDR1 and CDR2 from the germline V gene are MNHNS and SASEGT. Written as DNA, the CDR3 is TGTGCCAGCAGATTAAGAAGGACAGATACTAACTATGGCTACACCTTC. Protein: CASRLRRTDTNYGYTF.

This rearrangement joins TRBV7-9 to TRBJ1-2; D perhaps matches TRBD1 (6 bases). V gave up 5 bases and J gave up 11 bases, with 15 bases separating them. The CDR3 has 12 amino acids. Germline V gene lookup returns CDR1 SEHNR and CDR2 FQNEAQ (reference sequence). CDR3 loop: CASSPQGQEYTF. The DNA for the CDR3 is TGTGCCAGCAGCCCCCAGGGACAAGAGTACACCTTC.